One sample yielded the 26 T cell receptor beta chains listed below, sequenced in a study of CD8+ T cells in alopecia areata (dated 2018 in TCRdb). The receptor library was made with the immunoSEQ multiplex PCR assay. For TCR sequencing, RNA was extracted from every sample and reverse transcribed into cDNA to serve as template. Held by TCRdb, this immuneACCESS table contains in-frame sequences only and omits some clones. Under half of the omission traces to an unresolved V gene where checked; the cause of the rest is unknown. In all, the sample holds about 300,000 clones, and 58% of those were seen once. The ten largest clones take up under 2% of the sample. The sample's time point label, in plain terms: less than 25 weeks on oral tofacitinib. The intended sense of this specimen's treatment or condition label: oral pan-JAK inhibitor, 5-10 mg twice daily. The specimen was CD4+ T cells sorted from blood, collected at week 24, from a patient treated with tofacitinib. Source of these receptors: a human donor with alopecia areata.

The CDR3 region is CSVGQLGEKLFF. The CDR3 DNA reads as TGCAGCGTTGGACAGCTGGGAGAAAAACTGTTTTTT. The chain carries TRBV29-1 and TRBJ1-4, with D possibly matching TRBD1 (5 bases). The germline CDR1 and CDR2 sequences are SQVTM and ANQGSEA. The CDR3 is 12 residues long. Trimming stripped 4 bases from V and 8 bases from J, with 11 bases between.

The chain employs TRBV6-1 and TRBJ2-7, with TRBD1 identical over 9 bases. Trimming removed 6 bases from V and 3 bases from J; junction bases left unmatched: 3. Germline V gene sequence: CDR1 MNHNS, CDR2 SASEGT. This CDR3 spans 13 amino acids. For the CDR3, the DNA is TGTGCCAGCAGGAAGGGACAGGGCTACGAGCAGTACTTC. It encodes CASRKGQGYEQYF.

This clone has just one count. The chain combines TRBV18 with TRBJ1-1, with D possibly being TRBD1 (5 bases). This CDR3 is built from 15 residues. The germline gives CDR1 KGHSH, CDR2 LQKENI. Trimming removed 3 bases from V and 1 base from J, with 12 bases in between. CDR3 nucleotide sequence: TGTGCCAGCTCACCTGGACAACCCGGGAACACTGAAGCTTTCTTT. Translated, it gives CASSPGQPGNTEAFF.

The CDR3: CATSRDGGRLGSPLHF. The CDR3 DNA follows: TGTGCCACCAGCAGAGACGGGGGCCGTCTGGGTTCACCCCTCCACTTT. The V and J genes are TRBV15 and TRBJ1-6, with D perhaps TRBD1 (6 bases). V lost 0 bases to trimming and J lost 9 bases, with 15 bases between them. Germline CDR1 and CDR2: LNHNV and YYDKDF (reference sequence). The CDR3 has 16 residues.

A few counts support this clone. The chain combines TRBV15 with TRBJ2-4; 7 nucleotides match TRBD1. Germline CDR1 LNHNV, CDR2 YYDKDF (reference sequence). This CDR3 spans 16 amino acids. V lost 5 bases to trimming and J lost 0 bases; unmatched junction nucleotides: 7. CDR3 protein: CATSRTGDLAKNIQYF. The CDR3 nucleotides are TGTGCCACCAGCCGTACAGGGGACCTAGCCAAAAACATTCAGTACTTC.

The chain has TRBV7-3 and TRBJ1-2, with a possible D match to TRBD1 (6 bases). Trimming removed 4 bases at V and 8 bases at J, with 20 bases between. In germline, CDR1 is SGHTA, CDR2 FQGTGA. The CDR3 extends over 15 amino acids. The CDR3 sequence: CASSSEDTGMGGYTF. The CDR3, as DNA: TGTGCCAGCAGCTCAGAGGATACAGGGATGGGCGGCTACACCTTC.

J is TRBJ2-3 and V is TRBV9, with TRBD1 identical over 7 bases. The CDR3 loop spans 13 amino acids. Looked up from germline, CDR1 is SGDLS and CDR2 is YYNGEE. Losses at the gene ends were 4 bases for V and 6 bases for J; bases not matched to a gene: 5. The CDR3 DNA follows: TGTGCCAGCAGCACAAGACAGGGCGATACGCAGTATTTT. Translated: CASSTRQGDTQYF.

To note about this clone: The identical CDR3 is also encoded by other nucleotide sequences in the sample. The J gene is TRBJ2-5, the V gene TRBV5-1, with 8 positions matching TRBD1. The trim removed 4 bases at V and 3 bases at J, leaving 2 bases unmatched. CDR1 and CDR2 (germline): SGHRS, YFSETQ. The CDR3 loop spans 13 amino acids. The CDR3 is CASSLTGEETQYF. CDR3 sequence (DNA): TGCGCCAGCAGCCTGACAGGGGAAGAGACCCAGTACTTC.

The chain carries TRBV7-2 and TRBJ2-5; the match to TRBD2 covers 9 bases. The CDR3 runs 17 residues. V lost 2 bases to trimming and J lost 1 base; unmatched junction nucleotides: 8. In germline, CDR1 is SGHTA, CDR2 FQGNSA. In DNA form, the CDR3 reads TGTGCCAGCAGCTTATTCAGTCCGCGGGGGGGCCAAGAGACCCAGTACTTC. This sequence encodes CASSLFSPRGGQETQYF. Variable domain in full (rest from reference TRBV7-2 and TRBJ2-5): GAGVSQSPSNKVTEKGKDVELRCDPISGHTALYWYRQSLGQGLEFLIYFQGNSAPDKSGLPSDRFSAERTGGSVSTLTIQRTQQEDSAVYLCASSLFSPRGGQETQYFGPGTRLLVL.

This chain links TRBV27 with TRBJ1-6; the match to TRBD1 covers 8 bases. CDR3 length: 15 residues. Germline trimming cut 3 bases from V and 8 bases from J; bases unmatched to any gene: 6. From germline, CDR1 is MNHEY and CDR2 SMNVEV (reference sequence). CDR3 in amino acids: CASSFLDRVDSPLHF. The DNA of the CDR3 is TGTGCCAGCAGTTTCCTGGACAGGGTGGATTCACCCCTCCACTTT.

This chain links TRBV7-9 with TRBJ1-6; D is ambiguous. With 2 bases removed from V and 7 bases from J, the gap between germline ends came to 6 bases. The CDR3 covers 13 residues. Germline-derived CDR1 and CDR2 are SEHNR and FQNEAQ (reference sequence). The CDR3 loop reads CASSLPRNSPLHF. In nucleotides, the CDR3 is TGTGCCAGCAGCTTACCACGGAATTCACCCCTCCACTTT.

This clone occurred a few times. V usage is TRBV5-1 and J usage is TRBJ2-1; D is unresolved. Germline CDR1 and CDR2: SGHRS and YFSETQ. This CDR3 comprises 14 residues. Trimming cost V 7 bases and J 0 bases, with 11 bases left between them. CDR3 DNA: TGCGCCAGCCGAACGGGTTACTCCTACAATGAGCAGTTCTTC. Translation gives CASRTGYSYNEQFF.

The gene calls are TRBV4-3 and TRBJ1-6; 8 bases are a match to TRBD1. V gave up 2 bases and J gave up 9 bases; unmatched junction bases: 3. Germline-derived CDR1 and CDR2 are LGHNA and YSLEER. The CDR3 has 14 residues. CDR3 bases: TGCGCCAGCAGCCAAACAGGGGGAGGTTCACCCCTCCACTTT. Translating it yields CASSQTGGGSPLHF.

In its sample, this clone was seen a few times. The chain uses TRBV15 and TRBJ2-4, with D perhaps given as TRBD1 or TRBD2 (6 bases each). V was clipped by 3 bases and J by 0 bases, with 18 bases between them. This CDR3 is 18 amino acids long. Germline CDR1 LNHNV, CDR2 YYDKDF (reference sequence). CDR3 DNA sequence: TGTGCCACCAGCAGGATGTCTCCGGGGGCAGTAGCCAAAAACATTCAGTACTTC. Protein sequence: CATSRMSPGAVAKNIQYF.

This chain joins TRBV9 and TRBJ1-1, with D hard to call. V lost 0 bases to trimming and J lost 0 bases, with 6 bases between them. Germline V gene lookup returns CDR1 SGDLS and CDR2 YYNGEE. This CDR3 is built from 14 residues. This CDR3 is CASSVVGMNTEAFF. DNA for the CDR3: TGTGCCAGCAGCGTAGTCGGGATGAACACTGAAGCTTTCTTT.

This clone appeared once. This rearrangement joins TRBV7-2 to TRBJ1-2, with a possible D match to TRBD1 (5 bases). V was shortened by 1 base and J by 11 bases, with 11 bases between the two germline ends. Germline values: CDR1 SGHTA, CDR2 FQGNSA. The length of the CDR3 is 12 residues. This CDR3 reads CASSLEGMGYTF. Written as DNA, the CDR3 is TGTGCCAGCAGCTTAGAGGGGATGGGGTACACCTTC.

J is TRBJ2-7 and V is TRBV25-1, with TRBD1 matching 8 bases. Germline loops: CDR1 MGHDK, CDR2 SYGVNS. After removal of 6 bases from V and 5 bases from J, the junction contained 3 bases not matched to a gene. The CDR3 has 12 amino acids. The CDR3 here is CASSATGDEQYF. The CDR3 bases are TGTGCCAGCAGCGCGACAGGGGACGAGCAGTACTTC.

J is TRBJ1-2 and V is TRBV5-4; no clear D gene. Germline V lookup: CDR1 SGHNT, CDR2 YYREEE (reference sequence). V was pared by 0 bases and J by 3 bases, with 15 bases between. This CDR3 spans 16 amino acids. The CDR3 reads CASSLGRPREDYGYTF. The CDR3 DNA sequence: TGTGCCAGCAGCTTGGGACGTCCTCGGGAAGACTATGGCTACACCTTC.

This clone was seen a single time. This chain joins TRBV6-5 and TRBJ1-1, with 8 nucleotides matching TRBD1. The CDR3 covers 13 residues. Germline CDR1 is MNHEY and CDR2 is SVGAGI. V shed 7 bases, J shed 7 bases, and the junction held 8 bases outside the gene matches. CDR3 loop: CASTLAGTGEAFF. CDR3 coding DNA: TGTGCCAGCACCCTCGCCGGGACAGGTGAAGCTTTCTTT.

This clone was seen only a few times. The DNA for the CDR3 is TGTGCCAGCAGCAAGGAGAGGATCTTACCTCTGGGCACAGATACGCAGTATTTT. It is translated as CASSKERILPLGTDTQYF. This chain uses TRBV21-1 with TRBJ2-3; TRBD2, the D gene given by the table, was not confirmed from the DNA. TRBV21-1 is assigned pseudogene status. The CDR3 is 18 amino acids.

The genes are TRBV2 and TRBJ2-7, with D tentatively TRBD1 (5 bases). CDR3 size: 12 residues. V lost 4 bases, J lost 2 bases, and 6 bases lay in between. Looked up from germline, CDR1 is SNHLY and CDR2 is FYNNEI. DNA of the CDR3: TGTGCCAGCAGTGTGACAGCCTACGAGCAGTACTTC. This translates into CASSVTAYEQYF.

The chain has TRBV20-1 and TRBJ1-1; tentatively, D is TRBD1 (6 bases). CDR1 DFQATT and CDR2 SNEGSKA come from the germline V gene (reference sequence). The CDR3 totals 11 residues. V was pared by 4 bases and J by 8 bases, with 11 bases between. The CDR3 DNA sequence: TGCAGTGCTAAGGGGGGGAAGGAAGCTTTCTTT. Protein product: CSAKGGKEAFF.

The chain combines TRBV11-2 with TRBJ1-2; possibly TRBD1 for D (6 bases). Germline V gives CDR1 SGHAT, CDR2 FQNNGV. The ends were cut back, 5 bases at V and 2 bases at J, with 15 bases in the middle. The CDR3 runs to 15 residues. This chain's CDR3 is CASSIGQSRNYGYTF. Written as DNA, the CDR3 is TGTGCCAGCAGCATAGGACAGTCAAGAAACTATGGCTACACCTTC.

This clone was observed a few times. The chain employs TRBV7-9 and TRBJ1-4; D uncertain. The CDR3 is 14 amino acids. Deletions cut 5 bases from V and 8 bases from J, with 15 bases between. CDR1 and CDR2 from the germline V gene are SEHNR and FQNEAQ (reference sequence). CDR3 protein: CASSPELLSEKLFF. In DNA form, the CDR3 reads TGTGCCAGCAGCCCCGAGCTCCTTAGCGAAAAACTGTTTTTT.

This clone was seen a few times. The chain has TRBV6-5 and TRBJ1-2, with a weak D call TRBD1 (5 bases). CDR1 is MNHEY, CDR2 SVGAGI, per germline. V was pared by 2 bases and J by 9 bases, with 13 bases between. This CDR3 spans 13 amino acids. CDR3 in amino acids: CASSYTTGGRYTF. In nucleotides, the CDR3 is TGTGCCAGCAGTTACACCACAGGTGGACGCTACACCTTC.

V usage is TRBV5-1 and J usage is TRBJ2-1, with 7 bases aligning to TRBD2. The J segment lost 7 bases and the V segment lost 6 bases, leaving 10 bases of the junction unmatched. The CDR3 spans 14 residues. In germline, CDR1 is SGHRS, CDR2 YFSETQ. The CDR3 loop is CASKPSIGGNEQFF. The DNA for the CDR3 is TGCGCCAGCAAACCCTCTATCGGGGGGAATGAGCAGTTCTTC.